The clone carrying this T cell receptor beta chain was seen only a few times. Its matching antigen is unknown. This CDR3 is 14 amino acids long. Germline V CDR1 and CDR2: MGHRA, YSYEKL. The V gene lost 1 base and the J gene lost 7 bases, with 11 bases spanning the gap. The data stem from a study of cytomegalovirus exposure and HLA in healthy donors. PCR involved 60 Vbeta and 13 Jbeta primers. Using immunoSEQ multiplex PCR, the repertoire was profiled, and TCRdb retains in-frame clones only, with some absent. The sample lists some 130,000 clones, about four fifths seen once, with 1% in the top ten. Study-wide results and limits: Previously analyzed data showed that most TCR beta V segments were productive at a frequency of about 90% or about 30%. Reports indicate that TCR beta sequences accurately predicted the HLA-A and HLA-B alleles of most subjects. A later analysis reportedly found that, within productive TCRs, an Asian-associated ancestry cluster had fewer N-insertions than the mean observed across the approximately 670 donors. As a later analysis revealed, the rate of TCR association differed by HLA locus, with DRB1 most and HLA-C fewest.

The sample was PBMCs. This clonotype was sampled from a human donor in good health. The chain combines TRBV4-1 with TRBJ1-5; a possible D gene is TRBD1 (5 bases). The CDR3 reads CASSQVDRGQPQHF. CDR3 DNA: TGCGCCAGCAGCCAAGTAGACCGGGGGCAGCCCCAGCATTTT.